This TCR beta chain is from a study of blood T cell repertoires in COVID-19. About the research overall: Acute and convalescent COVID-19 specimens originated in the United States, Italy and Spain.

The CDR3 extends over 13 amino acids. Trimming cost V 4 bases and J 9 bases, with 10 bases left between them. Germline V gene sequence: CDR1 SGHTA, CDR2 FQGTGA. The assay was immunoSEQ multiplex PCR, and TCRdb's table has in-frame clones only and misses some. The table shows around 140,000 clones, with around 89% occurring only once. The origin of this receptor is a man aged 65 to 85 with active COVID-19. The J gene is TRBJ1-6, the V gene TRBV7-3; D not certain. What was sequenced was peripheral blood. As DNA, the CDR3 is TGTGCCAGCAGCTCCGCGATCGGTTCACCCCTCCACTTT. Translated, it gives CASSSAIGSPLHF.